In this sample, the clone carrying this T cell receptor (beta chain) turned up many times. As yet, its antigen is unknown. The read ends 3 residues before the CDR3 terminus; that terminus is restored from the germline J gene. Heparinized whole blood, roughly 5 to 9 ml, came from each donor. The CDR3 runs to 15 residues. Trimming removed 6 bases from V and 4 bases from J; junction bases left unmatched: 11. The germline V gene has CDR1 SGHTA and CDR2 FQGNSA. The sample comes from a study of T cell clonality in common variable immunodeficiency. Study outcomes and limitations: Reportedly, TCR beta sequences from common variable immunodeficiency showed fewer deletions and N-nucleotide insertions. CVID subjects had higher TCRbeta clonality than healthy controls, most marked in about a third. Shared TCRbeta clones were fewer between CVID subjects than controls.

Method: immunoSEQ multiplex PCR; TCRdb's copy keeps in-frame clones and lacks some. This sample comprises about 42,000 clones, none seen once only. The clonotype originates from a person between 18 and 70 years old in good health. V and J are TRBV7-2 and TRBJ2-7; 8 bases match TRBD2. The material sequenced was peripheral blood mononuclear cells. CDR3 DNA (partial): TGTGCCAGCAGACTTTCCCCCGGGACTAGATACGAG. Translated, it gives CASRLSPGTRYE. The whole CDR3 sequence is CASRLSPGTRYEQYF.